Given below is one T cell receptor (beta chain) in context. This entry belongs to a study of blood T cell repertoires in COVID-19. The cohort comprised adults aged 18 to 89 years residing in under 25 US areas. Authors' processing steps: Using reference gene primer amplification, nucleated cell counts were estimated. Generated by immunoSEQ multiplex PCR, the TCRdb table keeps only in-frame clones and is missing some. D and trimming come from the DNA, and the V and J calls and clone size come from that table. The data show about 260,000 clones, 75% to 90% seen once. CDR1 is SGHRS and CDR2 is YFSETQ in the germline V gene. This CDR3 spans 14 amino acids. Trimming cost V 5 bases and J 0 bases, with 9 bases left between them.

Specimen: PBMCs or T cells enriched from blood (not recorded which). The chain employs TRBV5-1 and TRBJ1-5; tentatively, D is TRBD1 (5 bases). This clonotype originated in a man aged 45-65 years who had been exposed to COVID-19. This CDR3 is CASRAGPSNQPQHF. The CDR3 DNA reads TGCGCCAGCAGGGCAGGGCCTAGCAATCAGCCCCAGCATTTT.